One sample yielded the 21 T cell receptor beta chains listed below, sequenced in a study of human T cells and chemical hapten exposure. Time point here: patch test 1, 2 weeks after DPC sensitization. Treatment: therapeutic diphenylcyclopropenone sensitization with weekly scalp DPC. TCRdb redid the calling of the RACE reads with MiXCR, one entry per CDR3 protein. The table shows fewer than 500,000 distinct CDR3 sequences, with approximately 4.4% occurring only once. Specimen: whole blood, collected in connection with sensitization to the hapten diphenylcyclopropenone (DPC). These receptors all come from a woman between 45 and 65 years old with alopecia areata. Some clones in this sample may be carry-over from other donors' samples.

This clonotype has just a few counts. The CDR3 reads CASSLTSGSGETQYF. The CDR3 DNA reads as TGTGCCAGCAGCTTAACTAGCGGGAGTGGGGAGACCCAGTACTTC. The chain couples TRBV11-2 to TRBJ2-5; 11 bases are a match to TRBD2. V gave up 2 bases and J gave up 5 bases; unmatched junction bases: 4. CDR3 length: 15 residues. Germline V gene sequence: CDR1 SGHAT, CDR2 FQNNGV.

This clonotype came up a few times. J is TRBJ2-1 and V is TRBV7-2, with D perhaps TRBD2 (5 bases). CDR1 and CDR2 from the germline V gene are SGHTA and FQGNSA. The CDR3 totals 14 residues. Trimming shortened V by 3 bases and J by 7 bases, and 13 bases separated the two germline ends. The CDR3 is CASSLHLGVNEQFF. Here the CDR3 DNA reads TGTGCCAGCAGCTTGCATCTGGGAGTGAATGAGCAGTTCTTC. Looking up the rest from reference TRBV7-2 and TRBJ2-1 gives the full variable domain: GAGVSQSPSNKVTEKGKDVELRCDPISGHTALYWYRQSLGQGLEFLIYFQGNSAPDKSGLPSDRFSAERTGGSVSTLTIQRTQQEDSAVYLCASSLHLGVNEQFFGPGTRLTVL.

A few counts support this clonotype. V and J are TRBV18 and TRBJ2-1, with a possible D match to TRBD1 (6 bases). CDR1 is KGHSH, CDR2 LQKENI, per germline. V dropped 1 base and J dropped 2 bases, with 9 bases sitting between them. CDR3 length: 15 amino acids. CDR3 region: CASSPQTGPYNEQFF. The CDR3 nucleotides are TGTGCCAGCTCACCACAAACAGGGCCCTACAATGAGCAGTTCTTC.

The J gene is TRBJ1-3, the V gene TRBV4-1; D not certain. The CDR3 sequence is 17 residues long. Trimming took off 4 bases at V and 0 bases at J, with 16 bases between the two ends. Germline CDR1 MGHRA, CDR2 YSYEKL. CDR3 sequence: CASSRPWAVGSGNTIYF. The CDR3, as DNA: TGCGCCAGCAGCCGACCCTGGGCAGTCGGCTCTGGAAACACCATATATTTT.

This clonotype was detected ten times or more. The chain has TRBV7-9 and TRBJ2-3; 8 bases are shared with TRBD2. CDR3 size: 15 residues. CDR1 is SEHNR and CDR2 is FQNEAQ in the germline V gene (reference sequence). The ends lost 5 bases at V and 1 base at J; junction bases unmatched: 5. The CDR3 nucleotides are TGTGCCAGCAGCCCCAGCGGGAGCGGCACAGATACGCAGTATTTT. Translating gives CASSPSGSGTDTQYF.

This clonotype was observed a handful of times. This sequence joins TRBV24-1 and TRBJ2-1; weak D call: TRBD2 (6 bases). CDR3 length: 15 residues. The V gene lost 5 bases and the J gene lost 4 bases, with 14 bases spanning the gap. Germline assignment: CDR1 KGHDR and CDR2 SFDVKD. CDR3 amino acids: CATSGGETVYNEQFF. CDR3 coding DNA: TGTGCCACCAGTGGGGGGGAGACAGTTTACAATGAGCAGTTCTTC.

This clonotype occurred a few times. The chain joins TRBV30 to TRBJ1-5, with D maybe TRBD1 (5 bases). The CDR3 has 13 residues. Germline V CDR1 and CDR2: GTSNPN, SVGIG (reference sequence). Trimming shortened V by 7 bases and J by 7 bases, and 17 bases separated the two germline ends. The DNA of the CDR3 is TGTGCCTACAATGGGGGGGGTGGCCAGCCCCAGCATTTT. It codes for CAYNGGGGQPQHF.

The table lists this clonotype with a few counts. The chain joins TRBV20-1 to TRBJ1-1; no definite D call. CDR3 length: 17 residues. Germline CDR1 and CDR2: DFQATT and SNEGSKA (reference sequence). The V end was cut by 2 bases, the J end by 6 bases, with 25 bases between. CDR3 amino acids: CSARPIPAHEFVPEAFF. CDR3 DNA sequence: TGCAGTGCTAGACCGATACCAGCTCATGAATTCGTCCCTGAAGCTTTCTTT.

This clonotype has a count of ten or more. The chain recombines TRBV20-1 with TRBJ1-4, with D possibly being TRBD1 (5 bases). The V gene's germline CDR1 is DFQATT and CDR2 SNEGSKA (reference sequence). This CDR3 is built from 14 residues. V gave up 1 base and J gave up 6 bases, with 12 bases separating them. The CDR3 protein is CSARVPQGDEKLFF. CDR3 DNA: TGCAGTGCTAGAGTCCCGCAGGGTGATGAAAAACTGTTTTTT.

The V and J genes are TRBV2 and TRBJ1-5; 9 positions match TRBD1. V shed 8 bases and J 6 bases; nucleotides not matched to a gene: 5. The length of the CDR3 is 13 residues. Germline CDR1 reads SNHLY; CDR2 reads FYNNEI. The CDR3, as DNA: TGTGCCAGCTGGACAGGGGAGGGTCAGCCCCAGCATTTT. This sequence encodes CASWTGEGQPQHF.

The sample holds a few counts of this clonotype. The chain recombines TRBV13 with TRBJ2-5; no reliable D call. CDR1 is PRHDT, CDR2 FYEKMQ, per germline (reference sequence). CDR3 size: 13 residues. Trimming stripped 5 bases from V and 3 bases from J, with 10 bases between. CDR3 in DNA: TGTGCCAGCAGCCTTGGAGACGAAGAGACCCAGTACTTC. Encoded protein: CASSLGDEETQYF.

The chain recombines TRBV5-1 with TRBJ2-1; maybe TRBD2 (5 bases). The CDR3 runs 15 residues. Per the germline V gene, CDR1 is SGHRS and CDR2 is YFSETQ. V shed 1 base and J shed 2 bases, with 10 bases lying between them. CDR3 sequence: CASSLNGVPYNEQFF. The CDR3 region has the DNA TGCGCCAGCAGCTTGAACGGGGTTCCCTACAATGAGCAGTTCTTC.

In this sample, this clonotype turned up a few times. V usage is TRBV7-7 and J usage is TRBJ2-2; TRBD1 matches at 7 bases. The CDR3 loop spans 15 amino acids. J gave up 5 bases and V 5 bases, and 8 bases lay outside the gene matches. Germline assignment: CDR1 SSHAT and CDR2 FNYEAQ (reference sequence). CDR3 residues: CASSLDREWTGELFF. CDR3 DNA: TGTGCCAGCAGCCTAGACAGGGAATGGACCGGGGAGCTGTTTTTT.

This clonotype was recorded at least ten times. This sequence joins TRBV12-3 or TRBV12-4 and TRBJ2-5; TRBD2 aligns across 8 bases. Germline trimming cut 5 bases from V and 4 bases from J; bases unmatched to any gene: 3. This CDR3 comprises 13 residues. The chain's CDR3 is CASSISGTETQYF. DNA for the CDR3: TGTGCCAGCAGTATTAGCGGGACAGAGACCCAGTACTTC.

This clonotype came up many times. This rearrangement joins TRBV6-6 to TRBJ2-7; D is undetermined. The germline V gene encodes CDR1 MNHNY and CDR2 SVGAGI (reference sequence). The CDR3 runs to 11 residues. The V end lost 6 bases, the J end lost 6 bases, and 9 bases lay between the germline ends. The CDR3 DNA sequence: TGTGCCAGCAGCCGAGGCGGCGAGCAGTACTTC. It translates to CASSRGGEQYF.

This clonotype has a count of ten or more. The chain uses TRBV10-3 and TRBJ2-7; D may be TRBD2 (5 bases). Trimming removed 6 bases from V and 5 bases from J, with 14 bases in between. The germline gives CDR1 ENHRY, CDR2 SYGVKD. The CDR3 sequence is 13 residues long. The CDR3 here is CAIRGLNGDEQYF. DNA for the CDR3: TGTGCCATCAGAGGATTAAACGGGGACGAGCAGTACTTC.

V usage is TRBV24-1 and J usage is TRBJ1-5; tentatively, D is TRBD1 (6 bases). Germline lookup yields CDR1 KGHDR and CDR2 SFDVKD. The germline V and J ends were trimmed by 4 bases and 7 bases, with 13 bases remaining between them. The CDR3 sequence is 14 residues long. CDR3 nucleotides: TGTGCCACCAGTGACGGACAGTGGAGACAGCCCCAGCATTTT. Translation: CATSDGQWRQPQHF.

Ten or more counts support this clonotype. In DNA, the CDR3 is TGCGCCAGCGCTCAGACAGGGGCCCTTACCTACGAGCAGTACTTC. It translates to CASAQTGALTYEQYF. The V call is TRBV5-1, the J call TRBJ2-7, with 8 nucleotides matching TRBD1. The CDR3 length is 15 residues. V shed 7 bases, J shed 2 bases, and the junction held 11 bases outside the gene matches. The V gene's germline CDR1 is SGHRS and CDR2 YFSETQ.

This clonotype showed up many times. V usage is TRBV5-1 and J usage is TRBJ2-5, with D perhaps TRBD2 (6 bases). Per germline, CDR1 SGHRS and CDR2 YFSETQ. The CDR3 length is 15 residues. V was trimmed by 2 bases and J by 1 base, leaving 12 bases between them. The CDR3 region has the DNA TGCGCCAGCAGCTTCGAGGACTACCTCCAAGAGACCCAGTACTTC. Its translation is CASSFEDYLQETQYF.

This clonotype was observed many times. The chain uses TRBV29-1 and TRBJ1-6; TRBD1 might be the D (6 bases). Germline V gives CDR1 SQVTM, CDR2 ANQGSEA. V lost 6 bases and J 5 bases, leaving 17 bases between the germline ends. The CDR3 has 15 amino acids. The CDR3 DNA follows: TGCAGCGTCCGGTTGGGGGGCGAAAATAATTCACCCCTCCACTTT. Its protein is CSVRLGGENNSPLHF.

This clonotype was observed at least ten times. This chain links TRBV12-3 or TRBV12-4 with TRBJ1-1; TRBD1 aligns across 7 bases. V lost 2 bases and J lost 4; bases outside the gene matches: 4. This CDR3 contains 14 residues. In nucleotides, the CDR3 is TGTGCCAGCAGTTTAAGGGGGCAGGGCACTGAAGCTTTCTTT. Translating it yields CASSLRGQGTEAFF.